Listed below are T cell receptor beta chains from one sample, sequenced in a study of beta chain features in type 1 diabetes. TCRdb keeps only in-frame clones here, not all; method: immunoSEQ multiplex PCR. The repertoire holds roughly 100,000 clones, with approximately 30% as singletons. The sequencing sample was made of central memory CD4+ T cells from blood. These TCRs come from a young woman with type 1 diabetes. CDR3s include the opening cysteine and the closing phenylalanine or tryptophan. The order of the fields is CDR3 DNA, CDR3 protein, clone size, V gene, J gene, D gene. A D gene is named only where the DNA matches it firmly. Some rows have no size entry. The others give once, few or many, or a class for an expanded clone.

TGCGCCAGCAGCGGGAGGACTAGCGGGGGAGATGAGCAGTTCTTC	CASSGRTSGGDEQFF	NA	TRBV5-1	TRBJ2-1	TRBD2
TGTGCCAGCAGTGTTGGGCTTAATGAAAAACTGTTTTTT	CASSVGLNEKLFF	NA	TRBV2	TRBJ1-4	NA
TGTGCCAGTAGTCCGGGACTAGCAAACAATGAGCAGTTCTTC	CASSPGLANNEQFF	NA	TRBV19	TRBJ2-1	TRBD2
TGTGCCAGCAGCTTAGGGGCGGGACCCCGCACAGATACGCAGTATTTT	CASSLGAGPRTDTQYF	NA	TRBV11-2	TRBJ2-3	NA
TGTGCCAGCAGCCAAGAATGGGGGGGCCTGGGCATTCAGTACTTC	CASSQEWGGLGIQYF	NA	TRBV4-2	TRBJ2-4	NA
TGCGCCAGCAGCATGGGATCAGGGAACACTGAAGCTTTCTTT	CASSMGSGNTEAFF	NA	TRBV5-1	TRBJ1-1	NA
TGTGCCAGCCGGGGGAGGGTTGGCGGCAATCAGCCCCAGCATTTT	CASRGRVGGNQPQHF	NA	TRBV2	TRBJ1-5	NA
TGTGCCAGCGGGACCAGGACTAGCCCCGAGCAGTTCTTC	CASGTRTSPEQFF	few	TRBV2	TRBJ2-1	TRBD2
TGTGCCAGCAGTTACGACAGCCGCTCTGGAAACACCATATATTTT	CASSYDSRSGNTIYF	few	TRBV5-4	TRBJ1-3	NA
TGCGCCAGCAGCTTCGGACAGGGGAAAGGCTACACCTTC	CASSFGQGKGYTF	NA	TRBV5-1	TRBJ1-2	TRBD1
TGTGCCAGCAGCCTCCGGGAGGCAGATACGCAGTATTTT	CASSLREADTQYF	NA	TRBV7-9	TRBJ2-3	TRBD2
TGTGCCAGCAGTTTAGGGGGGGGCTCCTACGAGCAGTACTTC	CASSLGGGSYEQYF	once	TRBV28	TRBJ2-7	TRBD2
TGTGCCAGCAGCTTGGTAGGGGCAAACACCGGGGAGCTGTTTTTT	CASSLVGANTGELFF	NA	TRBV5-8	TRBJ2-2	NA
TGCGCCAGCAGCCAGCACTTGAACTATGGCTACACCTTC	CASSQHLNYGYTF	NA	TRBV4-1	TRBJ1-2	NA
TGTGCCTGGAGAGCTCCAAACTACTACGAGCAGTACTTC	CAWRAPNYYEQYF	NA	TRBV30	TRBJ2-7	NA
TGTGCCAGCAGTCTCCCTACAGGGCGCGAGCAGTACTTC	CASSLPTGREQYF	NA	TRBV28	TRBJ2-7	NA
TGTGCCAGTGGTCTCGGGACTAGCGTGAACATTCAGTACTTC	CASGLGTSVNIQYF	few	TRBV19	TRBJ2-4	TRBD2
TGTGCCAGCAAGGGGACAGGATCTAACTATGGCTACACCTTC	CASKGTGSNYGYTF	NA	TRBV4-2	TRBJ1-2	TRBD1
TGTGCCATCAGTGAGACAGGGGGCGCCGAGCAGTACTTC	CAISETGGAEQYF	NA	TRBV10-3	TRBJ2-7	TRBD1
TGTGCCAGCAGCTCCGCAGGGGGCACTTTCTATGGCTACACCTTC	CASSSAGGTFYGYTF	few	TRBV5-4	TRBJ1-2	TRBD1
TGTGCCAGCAGTTTCAGTGGGAGCACTGAAGCTTTCTTT	CASSFSGSTEAFF	NA	TRBV27	TRBJ1-1	NA
TGTGCCTGGAGTGGGAGGGCCCTTGGAGCGCCTAAGATAATCTTC	CAWSGRALGAPKIIF	few	TRBV30	TRBJ2-1	NA
TGTGCCAGCAGCCCCAATACTTACACCGGGGAGCTGTTTTTT	CASSPNTYTGELFF	NA	TRBV7-9	TRBJ2-2	NA
TGTGCCAGCAGCCCACCGGGAGCAAGGGAGGAGACCCAGTACTTC	CASSPPGAREETQYF	NA	TRBV5-6	TRBJ2-5	NA
TGTGCCAGCAGCTCCGACAGAACTGCCTATGGCTACACCTTC	CASSSDRTAYGYTF	few	TRBV7-9	TRBJ1-2	NA
TGCGCCAGCCGCGACGGACAGGGGGCCATAAGGGAAAAACTGTTTTTT	CASRDGQGAIREKLFF	few	TRBV5-1	TRBJ1-4	TRBD1
TGTGCCAGCAGTGAAGGGCTAGCGGGAGGGCCTAACTTC	CASSEGLAGGPNF	NA	TRBV2	TRBJ2-5	TRBD2
TGTGCCAGCGTCCTTCGGGGGAAAGCTTTCTTT	CASVLRGKAFF	NA	TRBV27	TRBJ1-1	NA
TGTGCCAGCAGCCGTACAGAGAACACTGAAGCTTTCTTT	CASSRTENTEAFF	NA	TRBV6-6	TRBJ1-1	NA
TGTGCCAGCAGCTCCGGGGGGTTCGAGCAGTACTTC	CASSSGGFEQYF	NA	TRBV5-4	TRBJ2-7	TRBD2
TGTGCCAGCAGTCACATTGAAGCTTTCTTT	CASSHIEAFF	NA	TRBV6-6	TRBJ1-1	NA
TGCAGCGTGAACAGGGGCGGTACCACTGAAGCTTTCTTT	CSVNRGGTTEAFF	NA	TRBV29-1	TRBJ1-1	TRBD1
TGCGCCAGCAGCCACGCGAGCGGGAGAGGGACCTACAATGAGCAGTTCTTC	CASSHASGRGTYNEQFF	NA	TRBV4-1	TRBJ2-1	TRBD2
TGTGCCTGGAGTTCTAGCGGCGATACGCAGTATTTT	CAWSSSGDTQYF	NA	TRBV30	TRBJ2-3	TRBD2
TGTGCCAGCAGTCATGGACTAGCGGGAGACCAAGAGACCCAGTACTTC	CASSHGLAGDQETQYF	NA	TRBV27	TRBJ2-5	TRBD2
TGTGCCAGCAGCCAACTCCGGACAGACCAAGAGACCCAGTACTTC	CASSQLRTDQETQYF	NA	TRBV16	TRBJ2-5	NA
TGTGCCAGCAGTCACAGGGGCAATCAGCCCCAGCATTTT	CASSHRGNQPQHF	NA	TRBV6-6	TRBJ1-5	NA
TGTGCCAGCAGCTTGGGGACAGGATTAGGCTATGGCTACACCTTC	CASSLGTGLGYGYTF	few	TRBV7-2	TRBJ1-2	TRBD1
TGCGCCAGCAGCCAGGTGGTAGCGGGAGCTTATGAGCAGTTCTTC	CASSQVVAGAYEQFF	NA	TRBV4-3	TRBJ2-1	TRBD2
TGTGCCAGCAGTCCAGGACAGTTCCATCAGCCCCAGCATTTT	CASSPGQFHQPQHF	few	TRBV6-1	TRBJ1-5	NA
TGCGCCAGCAGCGGTCTAGCGAGGAACACCGGGGAGCTGTTTTTT	CASSGLARNTGELFF	few	TRBV4-3	TRBJ2-2	NA
TGTGCCAGCAGCAGACAGGAGAACACTGAAGCTTTCTTT	CASSRQENTEAFF	NA	TRBV7-3	TRBJ1-1	NA
TGTGCCAGCAGCTTAGGGGACAGTAATGAAAAACTGTTTTTT	CASSLGDSNEKLFF	NA	TRBV7-8	TRBJ1-4	TRBD1
TGTGCCAGCAGCACGGGAGAGAACTCTGGAAACACCATATATTTT	CASSTGENSGNTIYF	few	TRBV2	TRBJ1-3	NA
TGCGCCAGCAGCTTGTCAGGGGACGAGCAGTACTTC	CASSLSGDEQYF	NA	TRBV5-1	TRBJ2-7	NA
TGTGCCAGCTCACCGGCAGGGAACACTGAAGCTTTCTTT	CASSPAGNTEAFF	few	TRBV18	TRBJ1-1	NA
TGTGCCAGCGCGCTGGCGGCTAGCGGACACAATGAGCAGTTCTTC	CASALAASGHNEQFF	NA	TRBV27	TRBJ2-1	TRBD2
TGTGCCAGTCACCCCGGGACTAGCGGCTCCGAGCAGTACTTC	CASHPGTSGSEQYF	NA	TRBV18	TRBJ2-7	TRBD2
TGTGCCAGCAGTGATCATGTCACCGGGGAGCTGTTTTTT	CASSDHVTGELFF	few	TRBV6-1	TRBJ2-2	NA
TGTGCCTGGACCAGGGCGGCTCAGCGGGAGCTGTTTTTT	CAWTRAAQRELFF	NA	TRBV30	TRBJ2-2	NA
TGTGCCAGCAGCTTAACGTCCCGTGACAATGAGCAGTTCTTC	CASSLTSRDNEQFF	NA	TRBV7-3	TRBJ2-1	NA
TGTGCCAGCTCGATAGCACAGGGAAATTATGGCTACACCTTC	CASSIAQGNYGYTF	NA	TRBV18	TRBJ1-2	NA